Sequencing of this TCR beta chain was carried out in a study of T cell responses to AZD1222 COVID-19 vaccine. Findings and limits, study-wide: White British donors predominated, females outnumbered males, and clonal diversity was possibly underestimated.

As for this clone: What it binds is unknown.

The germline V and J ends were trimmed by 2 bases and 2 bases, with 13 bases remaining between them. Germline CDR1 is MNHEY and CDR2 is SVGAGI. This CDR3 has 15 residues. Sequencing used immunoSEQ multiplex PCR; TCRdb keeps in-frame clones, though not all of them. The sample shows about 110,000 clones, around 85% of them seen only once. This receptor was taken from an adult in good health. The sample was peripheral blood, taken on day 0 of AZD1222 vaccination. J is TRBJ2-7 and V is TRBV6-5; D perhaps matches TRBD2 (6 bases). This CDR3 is CASSYGRAGTYEQYF. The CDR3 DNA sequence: TGTGCCAGCAGTTACGGACGGGCGGGAACCTACGAGCAGTACTTC.